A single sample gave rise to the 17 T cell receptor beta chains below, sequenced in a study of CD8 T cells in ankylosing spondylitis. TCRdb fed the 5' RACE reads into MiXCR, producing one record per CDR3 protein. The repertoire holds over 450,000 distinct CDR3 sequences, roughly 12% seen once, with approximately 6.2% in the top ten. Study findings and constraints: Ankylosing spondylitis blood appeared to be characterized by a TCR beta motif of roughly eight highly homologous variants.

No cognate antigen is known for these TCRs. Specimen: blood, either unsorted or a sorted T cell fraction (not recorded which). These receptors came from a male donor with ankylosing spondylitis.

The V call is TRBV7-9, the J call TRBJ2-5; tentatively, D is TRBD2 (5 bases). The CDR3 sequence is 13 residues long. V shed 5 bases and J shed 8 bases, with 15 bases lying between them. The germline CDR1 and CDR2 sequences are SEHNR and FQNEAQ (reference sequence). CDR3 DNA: TGTGCCAGCAGCCCGGACTCCTATGAAACCCAGTACTTC. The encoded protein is CASSPDSYETQYF.

CDR3 sequence reads: CASSRTGRRETQYF. The CDR3 nucleotides read TGTGCCAGTAGTCGGACAGGGCGGAGGGAGACCCAGTACTTC. The chain recombines TRBV19 with TRBJ2-5; the match to TRBD1 covers 8 bases. The V and J ends lost 5 bases and 5 bases, in that order; junction bases with no gene match: 7. CDR1 and CDR2 from the germline V gene are LNHDA and SQIVND (reference sequence). The CDR3 sequence is 14 residues long.

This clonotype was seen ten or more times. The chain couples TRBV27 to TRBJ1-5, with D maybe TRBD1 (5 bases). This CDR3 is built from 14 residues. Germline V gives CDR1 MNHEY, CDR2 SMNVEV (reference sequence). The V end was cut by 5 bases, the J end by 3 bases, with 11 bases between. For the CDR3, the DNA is TGTGCCAGCAGTAAGGGACTCCCCAATCAGCCCCAGCATTTT. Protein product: CASSKGLPNQPQHF.

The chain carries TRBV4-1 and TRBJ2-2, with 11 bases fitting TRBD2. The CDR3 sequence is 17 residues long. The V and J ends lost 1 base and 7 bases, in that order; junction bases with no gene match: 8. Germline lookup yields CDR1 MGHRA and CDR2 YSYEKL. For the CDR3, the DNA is TGCGCCAGCAGCCAAGCCACACTAGCGGGAGTGGGCGGGGAGCTGTTTTTT. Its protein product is CASSQATLAGVGGELFF.

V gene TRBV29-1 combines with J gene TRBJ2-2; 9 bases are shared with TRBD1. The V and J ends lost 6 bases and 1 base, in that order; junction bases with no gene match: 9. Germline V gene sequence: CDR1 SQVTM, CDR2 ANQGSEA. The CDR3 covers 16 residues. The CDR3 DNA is TGCAGCGTCCTAAAGGGGACAGGGATGAACACCGGGGAGCTGTTTTTT. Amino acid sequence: CSVLKGTGMNTGELFF.

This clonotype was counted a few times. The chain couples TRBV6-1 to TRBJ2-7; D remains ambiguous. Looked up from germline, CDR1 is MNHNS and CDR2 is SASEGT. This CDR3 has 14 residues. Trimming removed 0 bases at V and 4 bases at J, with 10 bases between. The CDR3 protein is CASSEAPSRYEQYV. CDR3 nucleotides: TGTGCCAGCAGTGAAGCACCGAGTAGATACGAGCAGTACGTC.

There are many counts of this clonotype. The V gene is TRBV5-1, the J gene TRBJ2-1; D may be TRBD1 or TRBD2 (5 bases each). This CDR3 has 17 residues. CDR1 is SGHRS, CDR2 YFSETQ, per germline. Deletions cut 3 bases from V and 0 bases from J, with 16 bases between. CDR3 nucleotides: TGCGCCAGCAGCTCCCTGGGGCGGGTGAACTCCTACAATGAGCAGTTCTTC. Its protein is CASSSLGRVNSYNEQFF.

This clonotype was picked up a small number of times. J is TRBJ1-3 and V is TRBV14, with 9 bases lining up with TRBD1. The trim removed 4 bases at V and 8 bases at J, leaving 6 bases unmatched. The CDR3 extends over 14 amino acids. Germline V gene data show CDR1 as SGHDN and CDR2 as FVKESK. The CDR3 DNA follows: TGTGCCAGCAGCCCCCGACAGGGGGTATACACCATATATTTT. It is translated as CASSPRQGVYTIYF.

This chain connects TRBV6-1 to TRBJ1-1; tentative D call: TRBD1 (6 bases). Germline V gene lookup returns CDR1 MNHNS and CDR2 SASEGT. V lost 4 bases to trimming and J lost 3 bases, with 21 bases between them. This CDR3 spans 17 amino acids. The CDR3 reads CASSGVEQGGRYTEAFF. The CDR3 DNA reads TGTGCCAGCAGTGGGGTGGAACAGGGAGGGCGGTACACTGAAGCTTTCTTT.

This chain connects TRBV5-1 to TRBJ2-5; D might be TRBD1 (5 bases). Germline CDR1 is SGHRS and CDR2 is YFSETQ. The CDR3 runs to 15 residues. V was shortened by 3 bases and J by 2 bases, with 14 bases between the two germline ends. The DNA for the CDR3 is TGCGCCAGCAGCTCACTCCAGGGCCCGCAAGAGACCCAGTACTTC. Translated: CASSSLQGPQETQYF.

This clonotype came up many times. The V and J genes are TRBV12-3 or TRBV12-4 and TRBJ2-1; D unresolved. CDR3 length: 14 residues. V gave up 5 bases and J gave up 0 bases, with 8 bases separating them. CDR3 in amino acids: CASSPRNSYNEQFF. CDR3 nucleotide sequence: TGTGCCAGCAGTCCTAGAAACTCCTACAATGAGCAGTTCTTC.

The CDR3 DNA is TGTGCCAGCAGCTTGCCAAGCGGGTCTGGCGAGCAGTACTTC. Amino acids: CASSLPSGSGEQYF. The rearrangement joins TRBV5-6 to TRBJ2-7, with D possibly being TRBD2 (6 bases). CDR3 size: 14 residues. The V and J ends lost 1 base and 6 bases respectively, with 14 bases between them. Germline loops: CDR1 SGHDT, CDR2 YYEEEE.

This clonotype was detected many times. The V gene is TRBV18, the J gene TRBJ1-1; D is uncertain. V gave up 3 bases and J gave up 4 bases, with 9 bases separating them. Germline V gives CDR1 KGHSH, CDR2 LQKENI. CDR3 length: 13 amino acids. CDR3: CASSPALGTEAFF. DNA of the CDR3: TGTGCCAGCTCACCCGCCTTGGGCACTGAAGCTTTCTTT.

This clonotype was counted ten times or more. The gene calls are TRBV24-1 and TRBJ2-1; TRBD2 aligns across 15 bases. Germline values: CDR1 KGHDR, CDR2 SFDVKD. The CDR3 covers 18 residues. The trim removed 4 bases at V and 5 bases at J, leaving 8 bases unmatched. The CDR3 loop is CATSDSGLAGGGNNEQFF. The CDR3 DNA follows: TGTGCCACCAGTGACTCGGGACTAGCGGGAGGCGGGAACAATGAGCAGTTCTTC.

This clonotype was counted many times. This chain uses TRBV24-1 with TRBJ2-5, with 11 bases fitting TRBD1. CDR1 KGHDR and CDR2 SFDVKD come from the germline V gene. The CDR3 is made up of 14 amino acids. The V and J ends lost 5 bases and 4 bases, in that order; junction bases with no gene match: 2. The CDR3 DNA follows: TGTGCCACCAGTGGGACAGGGGGCTTAGAGACCCAGTACTTC. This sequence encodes CATSGTGGLETQYF.

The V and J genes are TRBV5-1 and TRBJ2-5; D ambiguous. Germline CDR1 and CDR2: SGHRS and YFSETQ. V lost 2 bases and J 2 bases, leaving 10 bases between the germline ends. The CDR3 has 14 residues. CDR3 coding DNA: TGCGCCAGCAGCTTCGGCGGAGTACAAGAGACCCAGTACTTC. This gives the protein CASSFGGVQETQYF.

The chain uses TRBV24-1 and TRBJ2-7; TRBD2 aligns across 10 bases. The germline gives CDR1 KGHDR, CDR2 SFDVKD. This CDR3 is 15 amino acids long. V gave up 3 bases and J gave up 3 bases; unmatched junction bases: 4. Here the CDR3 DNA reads TGTGCCACCAGTGATCCTACTAGCGGGAACTACGAGCAGTACTTC. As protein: CATSDPTSGNYEQYF.